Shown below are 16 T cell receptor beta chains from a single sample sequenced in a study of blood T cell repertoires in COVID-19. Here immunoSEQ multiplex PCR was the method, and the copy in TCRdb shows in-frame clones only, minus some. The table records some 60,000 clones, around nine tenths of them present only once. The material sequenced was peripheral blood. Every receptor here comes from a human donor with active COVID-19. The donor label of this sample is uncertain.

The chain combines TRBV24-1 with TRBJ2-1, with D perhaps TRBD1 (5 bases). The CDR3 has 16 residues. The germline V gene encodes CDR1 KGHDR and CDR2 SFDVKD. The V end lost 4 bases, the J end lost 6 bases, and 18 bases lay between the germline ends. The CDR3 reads CATSDLRGAVPNEQFF. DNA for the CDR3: TGTGCCACCAGTGACTTAAGGGGCGCAGTTCCCAATGAGCAGTTCTTC.

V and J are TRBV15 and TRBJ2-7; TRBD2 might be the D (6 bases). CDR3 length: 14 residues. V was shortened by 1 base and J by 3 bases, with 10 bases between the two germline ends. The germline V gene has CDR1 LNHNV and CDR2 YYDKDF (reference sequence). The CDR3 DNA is TGTGCCACCAGCAGAGGGGGGGAGATCTACGAGCAGTACTTC. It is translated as CATSRGGEIYEQYF.

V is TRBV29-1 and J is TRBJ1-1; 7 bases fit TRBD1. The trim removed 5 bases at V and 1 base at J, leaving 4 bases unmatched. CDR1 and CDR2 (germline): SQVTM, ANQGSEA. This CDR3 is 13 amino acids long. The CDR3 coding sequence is TGCAGCGTTCGCGGACAGGCGAACACTGAAGCTTTCTTT. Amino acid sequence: CSVRGQANTEAFF. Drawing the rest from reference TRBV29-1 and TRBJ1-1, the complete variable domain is SAVISQKPSRDICQRGTSLTIQCQVDSQVTMMFWYRQQPGQSLTLIATANQGSEATYESGFVIDKFPISRPNLTFSTLTVSNMSPEDSSIYLCSVRGQANTEAFFGQGTRLTVV.

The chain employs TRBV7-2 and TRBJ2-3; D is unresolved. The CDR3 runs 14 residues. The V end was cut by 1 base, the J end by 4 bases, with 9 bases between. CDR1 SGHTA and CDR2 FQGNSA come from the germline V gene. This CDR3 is CASSLVASSDTQYF. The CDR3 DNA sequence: TGTGCCAGCAGCTTAGTTGCTAGTTCAGATACGCAGTATTTT. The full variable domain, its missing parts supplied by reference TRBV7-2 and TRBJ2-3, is GAGVSQSPSNKVTEKGKDVELRCDPISGHTALYWYRQSLGQGLEFLIYFQGNSAPDKSGLPSDRFSAERTGGSVSTLTIQRTQQEDSAVYLCASSLVASSDTQYFGPGTRLTVL.

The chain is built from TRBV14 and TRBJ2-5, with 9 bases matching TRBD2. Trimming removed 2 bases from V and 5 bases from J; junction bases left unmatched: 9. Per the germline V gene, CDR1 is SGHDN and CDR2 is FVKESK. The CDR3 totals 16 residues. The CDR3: CASSQPGAGGGETQYF. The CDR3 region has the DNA TGTGCCAGCAGCCAACCGGGAGCGGGAGGTGGGGAGACCCAGTACTTC.

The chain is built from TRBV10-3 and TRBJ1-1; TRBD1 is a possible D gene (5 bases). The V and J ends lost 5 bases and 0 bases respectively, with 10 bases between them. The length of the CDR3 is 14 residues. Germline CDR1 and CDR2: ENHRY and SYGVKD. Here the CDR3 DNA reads TGTGCCATCAGTAGCGACAGACTGAACACTGAAGCTTTCTTT. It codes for CAISSDRLNTEAFF.

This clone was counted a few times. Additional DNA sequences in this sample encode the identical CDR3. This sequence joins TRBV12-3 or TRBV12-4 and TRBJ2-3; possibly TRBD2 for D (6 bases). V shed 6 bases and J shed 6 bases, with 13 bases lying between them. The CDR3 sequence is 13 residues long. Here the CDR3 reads CASSRTGGDTQYF. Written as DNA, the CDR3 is TGTGCCAGCAGCCGGACCGGAGGGGATACGCAGTATTTT.

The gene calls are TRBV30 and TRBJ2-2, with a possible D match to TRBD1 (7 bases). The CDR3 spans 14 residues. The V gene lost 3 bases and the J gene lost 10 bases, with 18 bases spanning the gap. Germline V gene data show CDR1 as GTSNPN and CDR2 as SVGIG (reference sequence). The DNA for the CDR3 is TGTGCCTGGAGCACCGGGCGCAGGGGGGTGGAGCTGTTTTTT. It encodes CAWSTGRRGVELFF.

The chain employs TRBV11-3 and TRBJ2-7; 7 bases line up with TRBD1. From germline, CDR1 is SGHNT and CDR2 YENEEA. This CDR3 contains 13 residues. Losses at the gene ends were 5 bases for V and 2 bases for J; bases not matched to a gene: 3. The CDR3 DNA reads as TGTGCCAGCAGCCCGGGACAGCCCTACGAGCAGTACTTC. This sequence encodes CASSPGQPYEQYF. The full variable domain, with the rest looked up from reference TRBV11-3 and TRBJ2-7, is EAGVVQSPRYKIIEKKQPVAFWCNPISGHNTLYWYLQNLGQGPELLIRYENEEAVDDSQLPKDRFSAERLKGVDSTLKIQPAELGDSAVYLCASSPGQPYEQYFGPGTRLTVT.

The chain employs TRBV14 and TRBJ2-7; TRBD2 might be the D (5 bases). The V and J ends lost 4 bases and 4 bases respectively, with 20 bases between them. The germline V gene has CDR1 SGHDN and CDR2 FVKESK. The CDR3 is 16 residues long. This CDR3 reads CASSLLASRKAYEQYF. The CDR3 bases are TGTGCCAGCAGCCTCTTGGCTAGCAGAAAGGCGTACGAGCAGTACTTC. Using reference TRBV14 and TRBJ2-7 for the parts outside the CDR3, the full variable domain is EAGVTQFPSHSVIEKGQTVTLRCDPISGHDNLYWYRRVMGKEIKFLLHFVKESKQDESGMPNNRFLAERTGGTYSTLKVQPAELEDSGVYFCASSLLASRKAYEQYFGPGTRLTVT.

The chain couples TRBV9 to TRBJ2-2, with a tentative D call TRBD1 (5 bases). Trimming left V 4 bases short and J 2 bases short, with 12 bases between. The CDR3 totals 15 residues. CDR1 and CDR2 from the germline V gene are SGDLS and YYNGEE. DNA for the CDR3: TGTGCCAGCAGCCCCGGAGACAGAAACACCGGGGAGCTGTTTTTT. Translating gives CASSPGDRNTGELFF.

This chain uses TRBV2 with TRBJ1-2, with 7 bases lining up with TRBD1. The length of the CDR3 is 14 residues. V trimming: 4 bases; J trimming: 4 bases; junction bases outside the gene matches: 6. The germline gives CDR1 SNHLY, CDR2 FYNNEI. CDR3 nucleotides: TGTGCCAGCAGTGGACAGGGTCCGATCTATGGCTACACCTTC. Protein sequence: CASSGQGPIYGYTF.

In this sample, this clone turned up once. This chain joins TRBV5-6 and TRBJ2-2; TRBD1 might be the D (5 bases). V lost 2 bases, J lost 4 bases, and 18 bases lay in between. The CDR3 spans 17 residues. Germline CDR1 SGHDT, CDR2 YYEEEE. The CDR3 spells CASSFRGLQVTTGELFF. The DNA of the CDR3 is TGTGCCAGCAGCTTTAGGGGTCTCCAGGTTACCACCGGGGAGCTGTTTTTT. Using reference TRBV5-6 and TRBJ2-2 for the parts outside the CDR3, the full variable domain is DAGVTQSPTHLIKTRGQQVTLRCSPKSGHDTVSWYQQALGQGPQFIFQYYEEEERQRGNFPDRFSGHQFPNYSSELNVNALLLGDSALYLCASSFRGLQVTTGELFFGEGSRLTVL.

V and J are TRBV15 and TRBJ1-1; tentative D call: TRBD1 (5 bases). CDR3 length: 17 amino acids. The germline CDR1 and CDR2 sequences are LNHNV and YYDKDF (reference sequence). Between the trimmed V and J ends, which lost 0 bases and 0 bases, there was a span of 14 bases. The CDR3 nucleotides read TGTGCCACCAGCAGAGATTCGTGGGGCCCCATGAACACTGAAGCTTTCTTT. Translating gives CATSRDSWGPMNTEAFF.

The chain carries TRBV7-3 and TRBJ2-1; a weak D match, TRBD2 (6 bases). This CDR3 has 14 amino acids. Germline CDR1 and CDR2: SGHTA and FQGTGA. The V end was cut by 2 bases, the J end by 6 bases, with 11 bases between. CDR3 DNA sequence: TGTGCCAGCAGCTTACCGGGAGTAGTCAATGAGCAGTTCTTC. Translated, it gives CASSLPGVVNEQFF.

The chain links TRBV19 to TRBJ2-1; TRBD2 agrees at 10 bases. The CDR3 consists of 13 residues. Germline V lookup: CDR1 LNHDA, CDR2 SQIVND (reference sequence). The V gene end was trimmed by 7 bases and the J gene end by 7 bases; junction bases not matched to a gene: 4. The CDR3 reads CASKTSGVNEQFF. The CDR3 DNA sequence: TGTGCCAGTAAAACTAGCGGGGTAAATGAGCAGTTCTTC.